The following is a TCR beta chain sequence with its context. This record comes from a study of shared clonotypes between healthy human individuals. Study at large: Each donor's CD8 memory used one plate, CD8 naive two, each CD4 subset three.

It was CD45RO-negative cells, positively selected for CCR7, that made up naive CD8 cells, with terminally differentiated effector memory CD45RA+ cells excluded. Only Caucasian adults living in Nashville, Tennessee made up the donor group. The protocol was immunoSEQ multiplex PCR, while the TCRdb copy is restricted to in-frame clones and leaves out a portion. The sample lists about 580,000 clones; 98% were seen once. This clonotype was sampled from a man aged 25 to 45 in good health. Specimen: naive CD8+ T cells sorted from blood.

The CDR3 DNA sequence: TGTGCCAGCTCACCCCCCGACAGGGACTCTCACATTCAGTACTTC. Protein sequence: CASSPPDRDSHIQYF. The rearrangement links TRBV18 to TRBJ2-4; TRBD1 is a possible D gene (7 bases). Trimming stripped 3 bases from V and 8 bases from J, with 17 bases between. This CDR3 is 15 amino acids long. In germline, CDR1 is KGHSH, CDR2 LQKENI.